This T cell receptor beta chain derives from a study of shared clonotypes between healthy human individuals. Trimming removed 7 bases from V and 2 bases from J, with 15 bases in between. The CDR3 contains 14 residues. Germline values: CDR1 MNHEY, CDR2 SVGAGI. Libraries were prepared by immunoSEQ multiplex PCR; TCRdb keeps only in-frame clonotypes and omits some of them. The sample records some 2,000,000 clones, roughly 96% being singletons. V is TRBV6-5 and J is TRBJ2-7; D is perhaps TRBD2 (5 bases). The sequenced sample consisted of naive CD4+ T cells sorted from blood. The subset denotes: CD45RA+ positively selected. The TCR originated in a man younger than 30 in good health. Here the CDR3 reads CASTSPGYTYEQYF. The CDR3 DNA follows: TGTGCCAGCACTAGTCCGGGATATACCTACGAGCAGTACTTC.